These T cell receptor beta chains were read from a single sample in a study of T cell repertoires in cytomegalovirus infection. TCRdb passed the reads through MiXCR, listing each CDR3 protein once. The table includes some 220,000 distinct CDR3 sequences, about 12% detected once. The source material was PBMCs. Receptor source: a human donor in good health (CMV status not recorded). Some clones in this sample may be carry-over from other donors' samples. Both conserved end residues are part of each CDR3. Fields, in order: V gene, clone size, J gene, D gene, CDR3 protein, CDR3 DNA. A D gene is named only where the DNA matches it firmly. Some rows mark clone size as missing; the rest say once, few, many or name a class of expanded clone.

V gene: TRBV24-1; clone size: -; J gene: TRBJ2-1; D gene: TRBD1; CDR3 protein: CATSDWNTGGNYNEQFF; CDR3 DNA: TGTGCCACCAGTGATTGGAACACAGGGGGGAATTACAATGAGCAGTTCTTC
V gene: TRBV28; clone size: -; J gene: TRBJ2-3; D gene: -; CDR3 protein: CASSLPVSDTQYF; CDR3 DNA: TGTGCCAGCAGCTTACCCGTTTCAGATACGCAGTATTTT
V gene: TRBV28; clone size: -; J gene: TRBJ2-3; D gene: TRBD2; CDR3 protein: CASSREGSTDTQYF; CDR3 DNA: TGTGCCAGCAGTAGGGAGGGTAGCACAGATACGCAGTATTTT
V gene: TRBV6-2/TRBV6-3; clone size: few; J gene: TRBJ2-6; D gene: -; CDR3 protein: CASSYSPGGGANVLTF; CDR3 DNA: TGTGCCAGCAGTTACTCCCCTGGAGGTGGGGCCAACGTCCTGACTTTC
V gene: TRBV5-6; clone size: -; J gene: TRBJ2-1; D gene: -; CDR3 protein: CASSLTGGLNEQFF; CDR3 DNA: TGTGCCAGCAGCTTGACGGGGGGCTTGAATGAGCAGTTCTTC
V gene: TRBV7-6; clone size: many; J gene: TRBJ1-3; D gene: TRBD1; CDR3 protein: CASSSRTGAGNTIYF; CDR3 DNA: TGTGCCAGCAGCTCTCGGACAGGGGCTGGAAACACCATATATTTT
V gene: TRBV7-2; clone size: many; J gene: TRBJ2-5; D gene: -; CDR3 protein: CASSLDMGQETQYF; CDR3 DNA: TGTGCCAGCAGCTTAGACATGGGCCAAGAGACCCAGTACTTC
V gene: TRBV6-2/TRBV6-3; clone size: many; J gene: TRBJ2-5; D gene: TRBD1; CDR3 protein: CASRKTGNETQYF; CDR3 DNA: TGTGCCAGCAGAAAGACAGGGAACGAGACCCAGTACTTC
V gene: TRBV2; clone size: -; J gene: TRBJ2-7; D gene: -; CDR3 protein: CASRGVYEQYF; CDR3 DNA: TGTGCCAGCAGGGGGGTCTACGAGCAGTACTTC
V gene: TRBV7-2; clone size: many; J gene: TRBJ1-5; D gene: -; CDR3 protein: CASSLWGDQPQHF; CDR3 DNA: TGTGCCAGCAGCTTATGGGGAGATCAGCCCCAGCATTTT
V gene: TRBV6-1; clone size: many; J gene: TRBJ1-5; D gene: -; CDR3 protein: CASSRTARNQPQHF; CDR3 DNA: TGTGCCAGCAGCAGGACAGCGCGCAATCAGCCCCAGCATTTT
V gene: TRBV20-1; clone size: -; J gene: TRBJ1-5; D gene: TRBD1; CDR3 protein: CRGEETGYDNQPQHF; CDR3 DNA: TGCAGGGGGGAAGAGACAGGGTACGATAATCAGCCCCAGCATTTT
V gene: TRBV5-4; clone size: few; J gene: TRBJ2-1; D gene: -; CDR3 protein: CASSLPGPGNEQFF; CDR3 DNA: TGTGCCAGCAGCCTACCGGGGCCCGGGAATGAGCAGTTCTTC
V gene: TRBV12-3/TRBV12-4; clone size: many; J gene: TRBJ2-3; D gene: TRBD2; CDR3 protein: CASRRTSLRTDTQYF; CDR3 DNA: TGTGCCAGCAGAAGGACTAGCTTGCGCACAGATACGCAGTATTTT
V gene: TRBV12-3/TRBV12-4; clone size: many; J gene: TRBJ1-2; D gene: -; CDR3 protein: CASRETGTDYGYTF; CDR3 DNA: TGTGCCAGCAGGGAGACCGGGACCGACTATGGCTACACCTTC
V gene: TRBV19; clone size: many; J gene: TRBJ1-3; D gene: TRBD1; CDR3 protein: CASKALPGTATLRVEAPGNTIYF; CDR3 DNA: TGTGCCAGTAAGGCCCTCCCCGGGACAGCCACCCTTAGGGTCGAAGCCCCTGGAAACACCATATATTTT
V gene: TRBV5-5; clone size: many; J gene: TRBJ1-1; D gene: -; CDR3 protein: CASRVSVNTEAFF; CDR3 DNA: TGTGCCAGCAGGGTGTCGGTGAACACTGAAGCTTTCTTT
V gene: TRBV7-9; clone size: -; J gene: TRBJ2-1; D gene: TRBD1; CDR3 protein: CASRGDRGGDEQFF; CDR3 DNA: TGTGCCAGCAGGGGGGACAGGGGAGGAGATGAGCAGTTCTTC
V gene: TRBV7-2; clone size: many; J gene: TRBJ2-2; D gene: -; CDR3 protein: CASSLIGGDSGELFF; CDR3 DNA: TGTGCCAGCAGCTTAATAGGGGGGGACTCCGGGGAGCTGTTTTTT
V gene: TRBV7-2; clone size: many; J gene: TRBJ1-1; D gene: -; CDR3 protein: CASSPYGRLTEAFF; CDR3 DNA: TGTGCCAGCAGCCCCTACGGGAGATTGACTGAAGCTTTCTTT
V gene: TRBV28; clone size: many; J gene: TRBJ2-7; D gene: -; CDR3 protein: CASSPPLPDYEQYF; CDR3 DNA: TGTGCCAGCAGCCCCCCACTCCCGGACTACGAGCAGTACTTC
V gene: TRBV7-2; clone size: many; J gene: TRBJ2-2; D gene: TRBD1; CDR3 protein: CASSGRQGARSGELFF; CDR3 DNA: TGTGCCAGCAGCGGGAGACAGGGGGCGCGATCCGGGGAGCTGTTTTTT
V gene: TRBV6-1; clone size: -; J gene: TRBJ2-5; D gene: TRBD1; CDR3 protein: CASSATWDRQETQYF; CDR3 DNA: TGTGCCAGCAGTGCTACTTGGGACAGACAAGAGACCCAGTACTTC
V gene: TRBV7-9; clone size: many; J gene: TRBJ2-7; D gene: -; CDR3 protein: CASSPGLPGVREQYF; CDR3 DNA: TGTGCCAGCAGCCCAGGACTCCCGGGAGTGAGGGAGCAGTACTTC
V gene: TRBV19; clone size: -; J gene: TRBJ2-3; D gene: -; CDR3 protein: CASSIGTAFTDTQYF; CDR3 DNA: TGTGCCAGTAGTATCGGGACGGCATTCACAGATACGCAGTATTTT
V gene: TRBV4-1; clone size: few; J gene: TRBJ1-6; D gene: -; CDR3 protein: CASSQVETDNSPLHF; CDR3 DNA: TGCGCCAGCAGCCAAGTCGAGACAGATAATTCACCCCTCCACTTT
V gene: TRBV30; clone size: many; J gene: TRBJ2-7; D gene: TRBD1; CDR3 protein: CAWYRDRPHEQYF; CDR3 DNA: TGTGCCTGGTACCGGGACAGGCCCCACGAGCAGTACTTC
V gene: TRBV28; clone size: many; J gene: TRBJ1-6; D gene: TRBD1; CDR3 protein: CASRVQGATSPLHF; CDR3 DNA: TGTGCCAGCAGGGTACAGGGGGCTACTTCACCCCTCCACTTT
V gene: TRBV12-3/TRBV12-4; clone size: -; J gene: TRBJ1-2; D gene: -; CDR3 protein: CASTIETITVGYTF; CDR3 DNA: TGTGCCAGCACTATAGAAACAATAACCGTAGGCTACACCTTC
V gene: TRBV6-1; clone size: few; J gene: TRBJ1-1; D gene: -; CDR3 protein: CASTRDQTEAFF; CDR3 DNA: TGTGCCAGCACCAGGGACCAGACTGAAGCTTTCTTT
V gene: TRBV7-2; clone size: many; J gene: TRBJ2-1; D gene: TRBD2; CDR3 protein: CASRGGGGDFWNEQFF; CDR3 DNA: TGTGCCAGCAGGGGGGGCGGGGGGGATTTTTGGAATGAGCAGTTCTTC
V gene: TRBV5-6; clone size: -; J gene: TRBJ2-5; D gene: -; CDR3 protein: CASSPGSLETQYF; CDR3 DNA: TGTGCCAGCAGCCCGGGATCGTTGGAGACCCAGTACTTC
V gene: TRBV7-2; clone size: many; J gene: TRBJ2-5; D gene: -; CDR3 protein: CASSDQGSGSRETQYF; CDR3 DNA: TGTGCCAGCAGCGACCAGGGGAGCGGAAGCCGAGAGACCCAGTACTTC
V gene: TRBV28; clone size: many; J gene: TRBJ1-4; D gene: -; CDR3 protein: CASRAEKLFF; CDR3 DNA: TGTGCCAGCAGGGCTGAAAAACTGTTTTTT
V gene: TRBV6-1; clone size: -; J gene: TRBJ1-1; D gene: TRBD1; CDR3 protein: CASSQRQGNAEAFF; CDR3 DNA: TGTGCCAGCAGTCAACGACAGGGGAATGCTGAAGCTTTCTTT
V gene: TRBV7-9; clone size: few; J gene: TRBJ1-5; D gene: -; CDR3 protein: CASSLDDNQPQHF; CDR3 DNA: TGTGCCAGCAGCTTAGATGACAATCAGCCCCAGCATTTT
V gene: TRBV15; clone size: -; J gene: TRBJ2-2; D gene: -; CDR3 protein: CATSSRLGANTGELFF; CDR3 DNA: TGTGCCACCAGCTCAAGACTAGGTGCGAACACCGGGGAGCTGTTTTTT
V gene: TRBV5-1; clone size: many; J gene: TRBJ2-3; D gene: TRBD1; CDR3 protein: CASSIRQGSDTQYF; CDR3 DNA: TGCGCCAGCAGCATTCGACAGGGCTCAGATACGCAGTATTTT
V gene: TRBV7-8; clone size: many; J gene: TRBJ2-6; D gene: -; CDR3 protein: CASSLIPSLSGANVLTF; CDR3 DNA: TGTGCCAGCAGCTTAATCCCGTCACTATCTGGGGCCAACGTCCTGACTTTC
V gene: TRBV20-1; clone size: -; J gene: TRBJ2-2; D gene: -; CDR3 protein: CSASSRGNTGELFF; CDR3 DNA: TGCAGTGCTAGTTCTAGGGGGAACACCGGGGAGCTGTTTTTT
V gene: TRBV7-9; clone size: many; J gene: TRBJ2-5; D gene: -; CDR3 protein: CASRGWTAQETQYF; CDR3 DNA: TGTGCCAGTAGAGGGTGGACAGCTCAAGAGACCCAGTACTTC